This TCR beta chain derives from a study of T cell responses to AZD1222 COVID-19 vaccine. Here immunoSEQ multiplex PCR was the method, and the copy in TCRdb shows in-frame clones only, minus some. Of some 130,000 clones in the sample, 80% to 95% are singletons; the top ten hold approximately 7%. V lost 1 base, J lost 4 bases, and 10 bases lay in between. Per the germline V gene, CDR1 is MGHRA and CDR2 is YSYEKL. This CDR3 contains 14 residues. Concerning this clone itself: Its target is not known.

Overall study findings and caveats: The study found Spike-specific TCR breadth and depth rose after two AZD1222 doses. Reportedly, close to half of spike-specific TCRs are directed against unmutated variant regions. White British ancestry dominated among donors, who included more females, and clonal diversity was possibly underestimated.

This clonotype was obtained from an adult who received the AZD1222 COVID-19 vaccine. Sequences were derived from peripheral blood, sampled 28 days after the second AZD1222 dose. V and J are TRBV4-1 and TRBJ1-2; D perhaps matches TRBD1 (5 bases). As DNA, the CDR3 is TGCGCCAGCAGCCAAGTAGGGGCGACCTATGGCTACACCTTC. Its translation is CASSQVGATYGYTF.